These T cell receptor beta chains were read from a single sample in a study of cytomegalovirus exposure and HLA in healthy donors. Sequenced by immunoSEQ multiplex PCR; TCRdb stores in-frame clones only, minus some. The sample carries approximately 110,000 clones, 74% recorded once. Sequencing input: PBMCs. The receptors stem from a man aged 45-65 years in good health and CMV-seropositive. The CDR3 runs from the conserved cysteine through the conserved F or W. D genes are given only for firm matches. Size values are once, few and many counts, or a class for expanded clones, and some rows have none.

CASSVEEVGSAGGPIEETQYF	TGTGCCAGCAGCGTAGAGGAAGTCGGTAGCGCGGGAGGGCCGATAGAGGAGACCCAGTACTTC	TRBJ2-5	.	TRBV9	TRBD2	21
CSVAAGVVGANVLTF	TGCAGCGTTGCGGCAGGGGTGGTCGGGGCCAACGTCCTGACTTTC	TRBJ2-6	.	TRBV29-1	.	15
CASSMRRGRGNYGYTF	TGTGCCAGTAGTATGCGCAGGGGGAGAGGTAACTATGGCTACACCTTC	TRBJ1-2	few	TRBV19	TRBD1	16
CASSSSGLVSSGANVLTF	TGTGCCAGCAGCAGCTCGGGACTTGTAAGCTCTGGGGCCAACGTCCTGACTTTC	TRBJ2-6	.	TRBV5-6	.	18
CASTQSGGSLEQYF	TGCGCCAGCACCCAATCCGGGGGGAGTTTAGAGCAGTACTTC	TRBJ2-7	.	TRBV5-1	TRBD2	14
CASSLYSGNTDTQYF	TGTGCCAGCAGCTTATACAGCGGCAACACAGATACGCAGTATTTT	TRBJ2-3	.	TRBV5-4	.	15
CASSLGRQFFMNTEAFF	TGCGCCAGCAGCTTGGGGCGACAGTTTTTTATGAACACTGAAGCTTTCTTT	TRBJ1-1	.	TRBV5-1	.	17
CASRALYGTQYF	TGTGCCAGCAGGGCCTTATATGGTACGCAGTATTTT	TRBJ2-3	.	TRBV6-5	.	12
CASSLTSTSGGAADTQYF	TGTGCCAGCAGCTTAACGTCGACTAGCGGGGGGGCCGCAGATACGCAGTATTTT	TRBJ2-3	.	TRBV7-3	TRBD2	18
CASSVEGGQPQHF	TGTGCCAGCAGCGTGGAGGGTGGACAGCCCCAGCATTTT	TRBJ1-5	.	TRBV9	.	13
CASSVAGGITEAFF	TGTGCCAGCAGCGTCGCAGGGGGCATCACTGAAGCTTTCTTT	TRBJ1-1	.	TRBV9	TRBD1	14
CASIGGYGEQYF	TGTGCCAGCATTGGAGGGTACGGCGAGCAGTACTTC	TRBJ2-7	.	TRBV6-5	.	12
CASSEVLETQYF	TGTGCCAGCAGTGAAGTCCTAGAGACCCAGTACTTC	TRBJ2-5	.	TRBV6-1	.	12
CASSATGGAGGYTF	TGTGCCAGCAGTGCTACAGGGGGCGCCGGTGGCTACACCTTC	TRBJ1-2	few	TRBV6-6	TRBD1	14
CASRGGGQETQYF	TGCGCCAGCAGGGGGGGAGGCCAAGAGACCCAGTACTTC	TRBJ2-5	.	TRBV5-1	.	13
CASSQDVGSDDEQYF	TGCGCCAGCAGCCAAGACGTCGGGAGCGATGACGAGCAGTACTTC	TRBJ2-7	.	TRBV4-1	.	15
CASSLDREFGGNTEAFF	TGTGCCAGCAGCCTGGACAGGGAGTTTGGAGGGAACACTGAAGCTTTCTTT	TRBJ1-1	.	TRBV7-8	TRBD1	17
CASRPGTWDQPQHF	TGTGCCAGCAGACCAGGGACTTGGGATCAGCCCCAGCATTTT	TRBJ1-5	.	TRBV5-5	.	14
CASSQWQSGKLFF	TGCGCCAGCAGCCAATGGCAATCTGGAAAACTGTTTTTT	TRBJ1-4	.	TRBV4-1	.	13
CASSSGNTEAFF	TGCGCCAGCAGCTCGGGGAACACTGAAGCTTTCTTT	TRBJ1-1	.	TRBV5-1	.	12
CASSLGLAGGPTGELFF	TGTGCCAGCAGCCTCGGACTAGCGGGGGGGCCCACCGGGGAGCTGTTTTTT	TRBJ2-2	once	TRBV9	TRBD2	17
CASSLAVSSTQYF	TGTGCCAGTAGTCTGGCGGTGTCCTCGACCCAGTACTTC	TRBJ2-5	.	TRBV19	.	13
CASSPSQGGEETQYF	TGCGCCAGCAGCCCGTCGCAGGGAGGGGAAGAGACCCAGTACTTC	TRBJ2-5	.	TRBV5-1	TRBD2	15
CASSQALPGVSGRSYGYTF	TGCGCCAGCAGCCAAGCTCTACCGGGAGTGTCGGGGCGTAGCTATGGCTACACCTTC	TRBJ1-2	few	TRBV4-1	.	19
CASSFRQGPDQPQHF	TGTGCCAGCAGCTTTAGACAGGGTCCGGATCAGCCCCAGCATTTT	TRBJ1-5	few	TRBV7-2	TRBD1	15
CASSPPRGTKNIQYF	TGTGCCAGCAGCCCTCCCCGAGGGACCAAAAACATTCAGTACTTC	TRBJ2-4	.	TRBV7-2	.	15
CASSYWADTNYGYTF	TGTGCCAGCAGTTACTGGGCGGACACTAACTATGGCTACACCTTC	TRBJ1-2	.	TRBV6-5	.	15